One sample yielded the 4 T cell receptor beta chains listed below, sequenced in a study of T-cell reconstitution after alpha-beta-depleted transplantation in children. For TCRbeta, the library was prepared with unique molecular identifiers. TCRdb reanalysed the PCR reads using MiXCR and keeps one entry per CDR3 protein. The sample includes a few hundred thousand distinct CDR3 sequences, 10% to 15% of them seen just once. The specimen comprised PBMCs, mostly from graft donor cells, sampled 360 days after TCRalphabeta/CD19-depleted stem cell transplant. The receptors shown here come from a male patient between 10 and 17 years old who had a stem cell transplant for acute myeloid leukemia, so the T cells may come from the graft donor.

This clonotype appeared many times. The chain joins TRBV2 to TRBJ2-2, with D perhaps TRBD1 or TRBD2 (5 bases each). Per the germline V gene, CDR1 is SNHLY and CDR2 is FYNNEI. This CDR3 comprises 17 residues. Trimming cost V 4 bases and J 3 bases, with 18 bases left between them. CDR3 loop: CASSGPGKRAHTGELFF. In DNA, the CDR3 is TGTGCCAGCAGTGGTCCAGGGAAGAGGGCGCACACCGGGGAGCTGTTTTTT.

The V call is TRBV6-5, the J call TRBJ2-6; D ambiguous. CDR3 size: 16 residues. The germline V gene has CDR1 MNHEY and CDR2 SVGAGI. V was shortened by 0 bases and J by 0 bases, with 6 bases between the two germline ends. DNA for the CDR3: TGTGCCAGCAGTTACTCTCTGACCTCTGGGGCCAACGTCCTGACTTTC. It is translated as CASSYSLTSGANVLTF.

This clonotype was counted many times. This chain connects TRBV29-1 to TRBJ2-4, with D possibly matching TRBD2 (5 bases). Germline V gives CDR1 SQVTM, CDR2 ANQGSEA. V was pared by 4 bases and J by 9 bases, with 16 bases between. This CDR3 region has 13 residues. CDR3 residues: CSVALEVQTIQYF. The CDR3 DNA is TGCAGCGTTGCGTTGGAGGTCCAAACCATTCAGTACTTC.

The CDR3 sequence is CASSQGTGGSGANVLTF. The CDR3 DNA is TGCGCCAGCAGCCAAGGGACAGGGGGCTCTGGGGCCAACGTCCTGACTTTC. This chain links TRBV4-3 with TRBJ2-6, with 10 bases lining up with TRBD1. Per the germline V gene, CDR1 is LGHNA and CDR2 is YSLEER. This CDR3 is built from 17 residues. V was pared by 1 base and J by 0 bases, with 0 bases of the junction left unmatched.